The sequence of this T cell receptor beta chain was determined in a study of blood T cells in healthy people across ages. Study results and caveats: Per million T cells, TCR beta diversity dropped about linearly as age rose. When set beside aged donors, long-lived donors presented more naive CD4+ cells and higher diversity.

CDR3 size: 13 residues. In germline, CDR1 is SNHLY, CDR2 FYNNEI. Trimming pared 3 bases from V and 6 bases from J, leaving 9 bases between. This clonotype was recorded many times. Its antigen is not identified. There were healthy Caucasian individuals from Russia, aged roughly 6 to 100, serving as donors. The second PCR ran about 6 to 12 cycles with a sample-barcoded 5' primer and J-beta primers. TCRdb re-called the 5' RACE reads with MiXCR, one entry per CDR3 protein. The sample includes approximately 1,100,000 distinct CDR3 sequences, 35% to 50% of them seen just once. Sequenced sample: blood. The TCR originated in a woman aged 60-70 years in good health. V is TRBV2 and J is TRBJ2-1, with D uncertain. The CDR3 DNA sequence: TGTGCCAGCAGTGAGGCTGGGCTCAATGAGCAGTTCTTC. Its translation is CASSEAGLNEQFF.